This TCR beta chain was captured by sequencing in a study of shared clonotypes between healthy human individuals. TCRdb's copy holds only in-frame clones and misses some; the assay was immunoSEQ multiplex PCR. The table lists about 2.4 million clones, 93% of them singletons, with roughly 0.36% in the top ten. About this clone itself: The antigen remains undetermined.

Germline CDR1 is KGHSH and CDR2 is LQKENI. The CDR3 loop spans 11 amino acids. V was trimmed by 10 bases and J by 3 bases, leaving 9 bases between them. Study results and limitations: Naive CD4 clonotypes overlapped across a handful of donors at 4.5% to 5.5%.

The rearrangement links TRBV18 to TRBJ1-1; D ambiguous. Sequencing was performed on naive CD4+ T cells from PBMCs. Subset of the sample: CD45RA+ positively selected. The origin of this receptor is a man aged 18 to 35 in good health. Some clones in this sample may be carry-over from other donors' samples. CDR3 loop: CATSTYTEAFF. The CDR3 DNA sequence: TGTGCCACCTCTACGTACACTGAAGCTTTCTTT. The full variable domain, with the rest looked up from reference TRBV18 and TRBJ1-1, is NAGVMQNPRHLVRRRGQEARLRCSPMKGHSHVYWYRQLPEEGLKFMVYLQKENIIDESGMPKERFSAEFPKEGPSILRIQQVVRGDSAAYFCATSTYTEAFFGQGTRLTVV.